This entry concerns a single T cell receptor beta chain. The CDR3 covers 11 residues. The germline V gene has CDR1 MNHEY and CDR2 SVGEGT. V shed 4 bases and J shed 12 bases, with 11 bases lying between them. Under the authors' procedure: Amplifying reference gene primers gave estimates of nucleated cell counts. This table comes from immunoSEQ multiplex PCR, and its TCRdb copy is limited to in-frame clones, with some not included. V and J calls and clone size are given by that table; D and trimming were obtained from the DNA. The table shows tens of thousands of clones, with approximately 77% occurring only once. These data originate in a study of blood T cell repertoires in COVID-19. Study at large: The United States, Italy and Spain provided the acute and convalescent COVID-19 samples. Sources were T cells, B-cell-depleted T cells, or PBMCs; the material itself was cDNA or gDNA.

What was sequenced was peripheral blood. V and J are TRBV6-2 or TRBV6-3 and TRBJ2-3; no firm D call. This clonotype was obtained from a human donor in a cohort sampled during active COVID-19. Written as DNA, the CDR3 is TGTGCCAGCAGTTCCCCGGGTCCCCAGTATTTT. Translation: CASSSPGPQYF.